The rows below give T cell receptor beta chains drawn from one sample of a study of blood T cell repertoires in COVID-19. Sequenced by immunoSEQ multiplex PCR; TCRdb stores in-frame clones only, minus some. The sample consists of under 150,000 clones, around 85% of them appearing once. The sequencing sample was made of peripheral blood. The receptor source for this set is a woman aged 40 to 50 with active or convalescent COVID-19. Both conserved end residues are part of each CDR3. A D gene is named only where the DNA matches it firmly. Some rows have no size entry. The others give once, few or many, or a class for an expanded clone.

size	D	J	V	CDR3	DNA
-	TRBD2	TRBJ2-2	TRBV11-2	CASSLDGRGNTGELFF	TGTGCCAGCAGCTTAGATGGGAGGGGGAACACCGGGGAGCTGTTTTTT
-	TRBD1	TRBJ2-5	TRBV28	CASSSQSLGIRVDRGTETQYF	TGTGCCAGCAGTTCTCAGTCGTTAGGGATCCGAGTAGACAGGGGAACGGAGACCCAGTACTTC
-	-	TRBJ2-7	TRBV21-1	CASSKLAPLTYEQYF	TGTGCCAGCAGCAAACTAGCGCCCCTTACCTACGAGCAGTACTTC
-	TRBD2	TRBJ2-3	TRBV28	CASSLGLAGAGVTDTQYF	TGTGCCAGCAGTTTGGGGCTAGCGGGAGCTGGGGTCACAGATACGCAGTATTTT
-	TRBD1	TRBJ1-2	TRBV4-3	CASSQVFFDRAAWGYTF	TGCGCCAGCAGCCAAGTTTTCTTTGACAGGGCCGCTTGGGGCTACACCTTC
-	-	TRBJ2-7	TRBV4-2	CASTYEGTPGSYEQYF	TGTGCCAGCACCTACGAAGGGACTCCCGGCTCCTACGAGCAGTACTTC
-	TRBD1	TRBJ1-6	TRBV29-1	CATGAGNSPLHF	TGCGCTACAGGGGCGGGGAATTCACCCCTCCACTTT
few	TRBD1	TRBJ2-2	TRBV18	CASSPGQTTGELFF	TGTGCCAGCTCACCGGGACAGACTACCGGGGAGCTGTTTTTT
-	-	TRBJ1-4	TRBV7-9	CASSFSRQLTDEKLFF	TGTGCCAGCAGCTTCTCGAGACAGTTAACGGATGAAAAACTGTTTTTT
-	TRBD1	TRBJ1-1	TRBV29-1	CSAGQAATEAFF	TGCAGCGCCGGACAGGCGGCCACTGAAGCTTTCTTT
-	-	TRBJ1-6	TRBV10-1	CASSVGNSPLHF	TGCGCCAGCAGTGTGGGCAATTCACCCCTCCACTTT
-	TRBD1	TRBJ1-1	TRBV28	CASSYPSGQGNTEAFF	TGTGCCAGCAGTTACCCCTCCGGACAGGGGAACACTGAAGCTTTCTTT
-	TRBD1	TRBJ1-1	TRBV5-1	CASSYLGTGRTEAFF	TGCGCCAGCAGCTACCTCGGGACAGGGCGAACTGAAGCTTTCTTT
-	-	TRBJ2-2	TRBV6-5	CASSPGGPGRLFF	TGTGCCAGCAGCCCCGGGGGGCCGGGAAGGCTGTTTTTT
-	TRBD1	TRBJ1-1	TRBV6-2/TRBV6-3	CASSSIQGVGTEAFF	TGTGCCAGCAGTTCTATACAGGGGGTCGGCACTGAAGCTTTCTTT
-	-	TRBJ1-2	TRBV10-2	CASSAVPNYGYTF	TGCGCCAGCTCAGCGGTGCCTAACTATGGCTACACCTTC
-	TRBD1	TRBJ2-5	TRBV6-5	CASSYDRGETQYF	TGTGCCAGCAGTTACGACAGGGGGGAGACCCAGTACTTC
-	TRBD2	TRBJ2-3	TRBV10-1	CASSDAGGPGADTQYF	TGCGCCAGCAGTGATGCGGGGGGCCCTGGCGCAGATACGCAGTATTTT
-	-	TRBJ1-1	TRBV19	CASTLRDTGTEAFF	TGTGCCAGTACCTTACGGGACACGGGGACTGAAGCTTTCTTT